This is a list of T cell receptor beta chains from one sample in a study of blood T cells in healthy people across ages. Via MiXCR, TCRdb re-called the 5' RACE reads, giving one row per CDR3 protein. The sample consists of over 1,300,000 distinct CDR3 sequences, roughly 59% of them appearing once. Specimen: blood. The receptor set was obtained from a man between 18 and 35 years old in good health. Each CDR3 is given with its conserved first and last residue. The D gene is left open where the match is weak. Rows may omit the clone size; those that give it use once, few, many or a size class.

clone_size	d_call	v_call	j_call	cdr3_aa	cdr3_nt
NA	NA	TRBV6-6	TRBJ1-1	CALRDTPNTEAFF	TGTGCCCTTAGGGACACGCCGAACACTGAAGCTTTCTTT
few	TRBD2	TRBV20-1	TRBJ2-1	CSARTSEDNEQFF	TGCAGTGCTAGGACTAGCGAAGACAATGAGCAGTTCTTC
NA	NA	TRBV7-2	TRBJ1-2	CASSPDPSTLNYGYTF	TGTGCCAGCAGCCCCGACCCATCTACCCTTAACTATGGCTACACCTTC
NA	NA	TRBV5-1	TRBJ2-3	CASSSQTTTDTQYF	TGCGCCAGCAGTTCTCAGACCACAACAGATACGCAGTATTTT
NA	NA	TRBV7-9	TRBJ2-1	CASSRGGWGSYNEQFF	TGTGCCAGCAGCAGAGGCGGCTGGGGCTCCTACAATGAGCAGTTCTTC
few	NA	TRBV20-1	TRBJ2-5	CSARENTGLETQYF	TGCAGTGCTAGAGAGAATACTGGTCTTGAGACCCAGTACTTC
once	TRBD2	TRBV4-1	TRBJ2-1	CASSHGGGTSGRSDEQFF	TGCGCCAGCAGCCACGGGGGGGGGACTAGCGGGAGGTCTGATGAGCAGTTCTTC
NA	NA	TRBV7-2	TRBJ2-7	CASSLGHRQDSYEQYF	TGTGCCAGCAGCTTAGGGCACCGGCAGGACTCCTACGAGCAGTACTTC
few	NA	TRBV15	TRBJ1-1	CATVDFGVNTEAFF	TGTGCCACCGTGGACTTCGGAGTGAACACTGAAGCTTTCTTT
NA	NA	TRBV2	TRBJ2-5	CASKALQGETQYF	TGTGCCAGCAAGGCTTTACAGGGAGAGACCCAGTACTTC
few	NA	TRBV12-3/TRBV12-4	TRBJ2-7	CASSFEGDYEQYF	TGTGCCAGCAGTTTTGAGGGGGACTACGAGCAGTACTTC
NA	TRBD2	TRBV11-2	TRBJ2-4	CASRPFIAGARKNIQYF	TGTGCCAGCAGACCATTTATAGCGGGAGCCCGCAAAAACATTCAGTACTTC
few	NA	TRBV12-3/TRBV12-4	TRBJ2-4	CASSLVGQEQYF	TGTGCCAGCAGTTTAGTAGGGCAAGAGCAGTACTTC
few	TRBD2	TRBV12-3/TRBV12-4	TRBJ2-3	CATGTSSTDTQYF	TGTGCCACCGGGACTAGCAGCACAGATACGCAGTATTTT
NA	NA	TRBV29-1	TRBJ2-3	CSVESDGNTDTQYF	TGCAGCGTTGAATCGGACGGGAACACAGATACGCAGTATTTT
NA	TRBD1	TRBV2	TRBJ1-2	CASSATTQGATANYGYTF	TGTGCCAGCAGTGCCACCACACAGGGGGCGACGGCTAACTATGGCTACACCTTC
NA	NA	TRBV12-3/TRBV12-4	TRBJ2-2	CASSRRAGELFF	TGTGCCAGCAGCCGCAGGGCCGGGGAGCTGTTTTTT
NA	NA	TRBV5-1	TRBJ2-1	CASSPLLVGEQFF	TGCGCCAGTAGCCCGTTGCTTGTCGGGGAGCAGTTCTTC
NA	NA	TRBV12-3/TRBV12-4	TRBJ1-5	CASSPGNSNQPQHF	TGTGCCAGCAGCCCAGGGAATAGCAATCAGCCCCAGCATTTT
NA	NA	TRBV7-9	TRBJ2-4	CASSPAYSGEQYF	TGTGCCAGCAGCCCTGCCTACTCGGGGGAGCAGTACTTC
NA	NA	TRBV29-1	TRBJ2-2	CSISGGIWDTGELFF	TGCAGCATATCTGGAGGGATTTGGGACACCGGGGAGCTGTTTTTT
NA	NA	TRBV28	TRBJ1-4	CASSPTRGGAREKLFF	TGTGCCAGCAGTCCCACCCGGGGGGGTGCACGTGAAAAACTGTTTTTT
few	TRBD2	TRBV2	TRBJ2-7	CASSGLAGVWKQYF	TGTGCCAGCAGTGGGCTAGCGGGAGTGTGGAAGCAGTACTTC
NA	TRBD1	TRBV6-4	TRBJ2-1	CASSNLQGQGEQFF	TGTGCCAGCAGTAACCTACAGGGGCAGGGTGAGCAGTTCTTC